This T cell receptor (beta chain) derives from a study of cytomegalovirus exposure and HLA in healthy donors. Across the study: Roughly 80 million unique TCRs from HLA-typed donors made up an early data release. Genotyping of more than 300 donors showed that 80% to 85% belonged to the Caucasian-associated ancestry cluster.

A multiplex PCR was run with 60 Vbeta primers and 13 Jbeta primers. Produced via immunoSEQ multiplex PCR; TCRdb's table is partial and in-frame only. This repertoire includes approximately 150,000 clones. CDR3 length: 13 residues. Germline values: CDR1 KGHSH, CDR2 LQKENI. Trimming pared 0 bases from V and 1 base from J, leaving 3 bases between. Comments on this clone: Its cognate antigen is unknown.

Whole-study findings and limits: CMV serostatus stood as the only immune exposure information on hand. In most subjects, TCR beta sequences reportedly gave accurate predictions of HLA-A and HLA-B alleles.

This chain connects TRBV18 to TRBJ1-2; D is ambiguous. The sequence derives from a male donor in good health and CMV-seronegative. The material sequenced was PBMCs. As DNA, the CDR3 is TGTGCCAGCTCACCACCGAGTAACTATGGCTACACCTTC. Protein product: CASSPPSNYGYTF.